This T cell receptor beta chain was found in a study of CD8+ T cells in alopecia areata. Overall study results and limits: Lesional scalp, notably in alopecia totalis/universalis, had clonality above that of normal scalp.

For 4 to 6 of the biomarker-study patients, the CD4+ cells were further sorted so as to obtain CD25+CD127- cells. The study team obtained lesional scalp punch biopsies and peripheral blood from alopecia areata patients. The sorting of PBMCs gave CD4+ and CD8+ T cells. Germline CDR1 and CDR2: SGDLS and YYNGEE. The CDR3 consists of 14 residues. Trimming removed 2 bases from V and 7 bases from J; junction bases left unmatched: 8. About this clone: Its specificity is unknown. This same CDR3 is encoded by further DNA sequences in the sample.

The authors extracted RNA and reverse transcribed it into cDNA as the sequencing template. Data came from immunoSEQ multiplex PCR; TCRdb stores just in-frame clones and leaves some out. The data hold 35,000 or so clones, with 45% to 70% observed a single time. Sequences were obtained from CD4+ Tregs sorted from blood. The receptor was derived from a human donor with alopecia areata. The chain is built from TRBV9 and TRBJ2-7; 8 bases are shared with TRBD2. The CDR3 nucleotides read TGTGCCAGCAGCGTCCTAGCGGGCTTCGGAGAGCAGTACTTC. It codes for CASSVLAGFGEQYF.